Sequencing of this TCR beta chain was carried out in a study of coeliac disease. At the level of the study: Disease groups: newly diagnosed active, refractory type I, gluten-free-diet controlled.

Note on this clone: The antigen is unknown.

Study conclusions and caveats: Control samples showed higher TRB and TRG clonality than intraepithelial and lamina propria samples in active celiac disease.

Germline V gene sequence: CDR1 KGHSH, CDR2 LQKENI. The CDR3 extends over 13 amino acids. Trimming removed 3 bases at V and 2 bases at J, with 8 bases between. Clones were read by immunoSEQ multiplex PCR, and TCRdb kept only the in-frame ones, dropping some. The sample records fewer than 7,000 clones, around 69% being singletons. The TCR comes from a young man with celiac disease. The chain couples TRBV18 to TRBJ2-7, with no clear D. The sequencing sample was made of lamina propria lymphocytes from the gut. The CDR3, as DNA: TGTGCCAGCTCACCCTCGCAGACCTACGAGCAGTACTTC. This translates into CASSPSQTYEQYF.